This is a list of T cell receptor beta chains from one sample in a study of OX40 agonist ivuxolimab in advanced cancers. Sequenced by immunoSEQ multiplex PCR; TCRdb stores in-frame clones only, minus some. The data show over 65,000 clones, about 93% seen once. Here the sequenced sample was CD4+ or CD8+ T cells sorted from blood, taken in a trial of the OX40 agonist ivuxolimab. These receptors all come from an adult with an advanced solid tumor such as melanoma, head and neck, liver or kidney cancer. CDR3s include the opening cysteine and the closing phenylalanine or tryptophan. D genes are given only for firm matches. The listing skips clone size in some rows; elsewhere it reads once, few, many or a size class.

J gene	clone size	D gene	CDR3 length	V gene	CDR3 DNA	CDR3 protein
TRBJ2-3	NA	NA	15	TRBV12-5	TGTGCTAGTGGTTTGGACCTGGCTGGCACAGATACGCAGTATTTT	CASGLDLAGTDTQYF
TRBJ2-7	NA	NA	15	TRBV11-2	TGTGCCAGCAGCTTACAGGGGAAGTTAAGAAACGAGCAGTACTTC	CASSLQGKLRNEQYF
TRBJ2-7	NA	TRBD2	13	TRBV11-2	TGTGCCAGCAGCTTAGGCCTAGCGGGAGGGAAGTACTTC	CASSLGLAGGKYF
TRBJ2-7	NA	NA	11	TRBV18	TGTGCCAGCTCACCGGGGCACGAGCAGTACTTC	CASSPGHEQYF
TRBJ1-3	NA	NA	13	TRBV18	TGTGCCAGCTCACCGACATCTGGAAACACCATATATTTT	CASSPTSGNTIYF
TRBJ2-2	NA	NA	15	TRBV11-1	TGTGCCAGCAGCTTGGATTCAGGGATCGCCGGGGAGCTGTTTTTT	CASSLDSGIAGELFF
TRBJ1-4	once	NA	14	TRBV19	TGTGCCAGTAGCCTACAGGGAGTCAATGAAAAACTGTTTTTT	CASSLQGVNEKLFF
TRBJ1-3	NA	NA	16	TRBV18	TGTGCCAGCTCACCACGAGACGGAAGCTCTGGAAACACCATATATTTT	CASSPRDGSSGNTIYF
TRBJ2-5	NA	TRBD2	15	TRBV7-2	TGTGCCAGCAGCCGGACTAGCGGACCCCAAGAGACCCAGTACTTC	CASSRTSGPQETQYF
TRBJ2-3	NA	NA	14	TRBV6-5	TGTGCCAGCAGGGGCACAGCTAGCACAGATACGCAGTATTTT	CASRGTASTDTQYF
TRBJ2-5	NA	NA	14	TRBV7-7	TGTGCCAGCAGCTTAGGGGGGACCCAAGAGACCCAGTACTTC	CASSLGGTQETQYF
TRBJ2-1	NA	TRBD2	16	TRBV7-2	TGTGCCAGCAGCTTAGTCCTAGCGGGGGACCACAATGAGCAGTTCTTC	CASSLVLAGDHNEQFF
TRBJ1-2	NA	TRBD1	16	TRBV5-1	TGCGCCAGCAGCTTGGCTCCCTTGACAGGGGAGGACGGCTACACCTTC	CASSLAPLTGEDGYTF
TRBJ1-5	NA	TRBD1	15	TRBV4-3	TGCGCCAGCAGCCAAGAGGACAGGAGGGATCAGCCCCAGCATTTT	CASSQEDRRDQPQHF
TRBJ2-5	NA	TRBD2	14	TRBV5-4	TGTGCCAGCACCCCGGGACTAGCGGGAGAGACCCAGTACTTC	CASTPGLAGETQYF
TRBJ1-3	NA	NA	16	TRBV19	TGTGCCAGTAGTGAGTGGGGGCGACCCTCTGGAAACACCATATATTTT	CASSEWGRPSGNTIYF
TRBJ1-3	once	NA	13	TRBV25-1	TGTGCCAGCAGTGGAGGGGCACCGAACACCATATATTTT	CASSGGAPNTIYF
TRBJ1-5	NA	NA	12	TRBV7-8	TGTGCCAGCAGCCTAGGAACCAACGTACCGCATTTT	CASSLGTNVPHF
TRBJ1-2	NA	TRBD1	16	TRBV5-5	TGTGCCAGCAGCTTGCGGGACAGGGATTCTAACTATGGCTACACCTTC	CASSLRDRDSNYGYTF
TRBJ2-7	NA	NA	12	TRBV7-9	TGTGCCAGCAGCGGTAGCGGCTACGAGCAGTACTTC	CASSGSGYEQYF
TRBJ1-2	NA	TRBD1	13	TRBV11-1	TGTGCCAGCAGTCAGGGGGAGGCCTATGGCTACACCTTC	CASSQGEAYGYTF
TRBJ1-6	NA	NA	12	TRBV10-3	TGTGCCATCAGTGAAGGATCTTCACCCCTCCACTTT	CAISEGSSPLHF
TRBJ2-3	NA	TRBD2	14	TRBV6-1	TGTGCCAGCAGTTCGAGCGGGGGGGAAGATACGCAGTATTTT	CASSSSGGEDTQYF
TRBJ1-2	once	NA	13	TRBV19	TGTGCCAGTAGTATACAGAGTAACTATGGCTACACCTTC	CASSIQSNYGYTF
TRBJ1-2	NA	TRBD1	15	TRBV7-6	TGTGCCAGCAGCCCCGGGACAGGGAGGGACTGGAGCTACACCTTC	CASSPGTGRDWSYTF
TRBJ2-7	NA	TRBD2	16	TRBV7-2	TGTGCCAGCAGCCGAAGGTCTAGCGGGCCCTCCTACGAGCAGTACTTC	CASSRRSSGPSYEQYF
TRBJ2-5	NA	TRBD2	15	TRBV5-5	TGTGCCAGCAGCTTGGGCGGTGGCGGGGGAGGGACCCAGTACTTC	CASSLGGGGGGTQYF
TRBJ2-6	NA	NA	16	TRBV5-8	TGTGCCAGCAGCGGGGGCTGGATGGATGGGGCCAACGTCCTGACTTTC	CASSGGWMDGANVLTF
TRBJ2-2	NA	NA	16	TRBV7-9	TGTGCCAGCAGCCCCCCGGGATCCAGGTTTACCGGGGAGCTGTTTTTT	CASSPPGSRFTGELFF
TRBJ1-2	NA	NA	22	TRBV6-4	TGTGCCAGCAGTGACGCGAACCCGGTTGCTATCGCGTTCAAACCTCAGAACTATGGCTACACCTTC	CASSDANPVAIAFKPQNYGYTF
TRBJ1-2	NA	NA	16	TRBV7-9	TGTGCCAGCAGCTTAGGAACAGCGGGCTTCAACTATGGCTACACCTTC	CASSLGTAGFNYGYTF
TRBJ1-1	NA	NA	12	TRBV9	TGTGCCAGCAGCGCGGGGAACACTGAAGCTTTCTTT	CASSAGNTEAFF
TRBJ1-1	NA	NA	16	TRBV7-9	TGTGCCAGCAGCTTGGGCGGGAGGGCTCTCGGCACTGAAGCTTTCTTT	CASSLGGRALGTEAFF
TRBJ1-6	NA	NA	14	TRBV5-6	TGTGCCAGCAGCCTGGGACTGAATAATTCACCCCTCCACTTT	CASSLGLNNSPLHF
TRBJ2-2	NA	NA	15	TRBV5-1	TGCGCCAGCAGCTTGGGCACCACGAACACCGGGGAGCTGTTTTTT	CASSLGTTNTGELFF
TRBJ2-7	NA	TRBD1	15	TRBV9	TGTGCCAGCAGCGTAGGAGACAGGGAGACCTACGAGCAGTACTTC	CASSVGDRETYEQYF
TRBJ2-7	NA	NA	14	TRBV6-5	TGTGCCAGCAGGAGCCTAGGACCATCCTACGAGCAGTACTTC	CASRSLGPSYEQYF
TRBJ1-2	NA	NA	16	TRBV10-3	TGTGCCATCAGTGAGCCGGCGGGCTATTCTAACTATGGCTACACCTTC	CAISEPAGYSNYGYTF
TRBJ1-2	NA	NA	14	TRBV5-1	TGCGCCAGCAGCTTGTGGACACAAAACTATGGCTACACCTTC	CASSLWTQNYGYTF
TRBJ2-1	NA	TRBD2	17	TRBV10-1	TGCGCCAGCAGGGGACTAGCGGGGGGGATGTTTAGGAATGAGCAGTTCTTC	CASRGLAGGMFRNEQFF
TRBJ1-1	NA	NA	16	TRBV30	TGTGCCTGGAGTGCACGGACGGGGCCTTTGGTGACTGAAGCTTTCTTT	CAWSARTGPLVTEAFF
TRBJ2-7	NA	TRBD2	12	TRBV5-4	TGTGCCAGCAGCTTGGAGTTTAGCGGGGCCCTCTTC	CASSLEFSGALF
TRBJ1-5	NA	NA	15	TRBV6-5	TGTGCCAGCAGTTACTCGATTGCTAGCAATCAGCCCCAGCATTTT	CASSYSIASNQPQHF
TRBJ2-2	NA	NA	16	TRBV7-2	TGTGCCAGCAGCACCCGGAGGGCCGGGAGCACCGGGGAGCTGTTTTTT	CASSTRRAGSTGELFF
TRBJ2-1	NA	NA	13	TRBV4-3	TGCGCCAGCAGCCAAGTCGGGGGTTATGAGCAGTTCTTC	CASSQVGGYEQFF
TRBJ2-5	NA	TRBD2	14	TRBV10-3	TGTGCCATCAGTGAGTCTGCTAGCGGGGCGACCCAGTACTTC	CAISESASGATQYF
TRBJ1-1	NA	NA	17	TRBV18	TGTGCCAGCTCACCACTCACCTCGGGGGGCCCCAACACTGAAGCTTTCTTT	CASSPLTSGGPNTEAFF